The TCR beta chain under discussion was sequenced for a study of OX40 agonist ivuxolimab in advanced cancers. Overall study context: As their treatment, patients were administered ivuxolimab, an agonistic anti-OX40 (CD134) antibody.

Clones were read by immunoSEQ multiplex PCR, and TCRdb kept only the in-frame ones, dropping some. The table lists some 86,000 clones, around 83% of them singletons, with 6.5% in the top ten. The CDR3 spans 13 residues. CDR1 is KGHSH and CDR2 is LQKENI in the germline V gene. With 3 bases clipped from V and 4 bases from J, the junction kept 2 bases outside the gene matches. In the case of this clone: Other DNA sequences in this specimen translate into the identical CDR3.

Material: CD4+ or CD8+ T cells sorted from blood, obtained in a trial of the OX40 agonist ivuxolimab. The V gene is TRBV18, the J gene TRBJ2-7, with 8 bases aligning to TRBD2. The TCR was taken from an adult with an advanced solid tumor such as melanoma, head and neck, liver or kidney cancer. The DNA of the CDR3 is TGTGCCAGCTCACCTGCGGGGGGATACGAGCAGTACTTC. This sequence encodes CASSPAGGYEQYF.